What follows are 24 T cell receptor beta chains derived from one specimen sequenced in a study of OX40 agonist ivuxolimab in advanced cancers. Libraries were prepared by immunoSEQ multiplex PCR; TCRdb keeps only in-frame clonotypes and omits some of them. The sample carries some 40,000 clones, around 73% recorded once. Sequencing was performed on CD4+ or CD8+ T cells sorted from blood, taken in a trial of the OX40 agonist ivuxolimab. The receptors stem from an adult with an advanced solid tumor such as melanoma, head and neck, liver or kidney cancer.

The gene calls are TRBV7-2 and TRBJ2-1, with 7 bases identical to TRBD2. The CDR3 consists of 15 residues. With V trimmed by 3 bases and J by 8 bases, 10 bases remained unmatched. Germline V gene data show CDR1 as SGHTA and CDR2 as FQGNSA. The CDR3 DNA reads TGTGCCAGCAGCTTGGCGGGAGAGCGTTGGGATGAGCAGTTCTTC. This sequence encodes CASSLAGERWDEQFF.

The CDR3 DNA sequence: TGTGCCAGCAGCAAGGACAGGGGAATAGATACGCAGTATTTT. Encoded protein: CASSKDRGIDTQYF. The chain is built from TRBV7-9 and TRBJ2-3; 9 bases match TRBD1. The germline gives CDR1 SEHNR, CDR2 FQNEAQ (reference sequence). The V and J ends lost 5 bases and 5 bases, in that order; junction bases with no gene match: 5. This CDR3 has 14 residues.

The CDR3 spells CASSYSNVGGIGEQYF. The CDR3 nucleotides read TGTGCCAGCAGTTACTCGAATGTGGGAGGGATTGGCGAGCAGTACTTC. V is TRBV6-6 and J is TRBJ2-7, with 7 bases matching TRBD2. Germline loops: CDR1 MNHNY, CDR2 SVGAGI (reference sequence). After removal of 0 bases from V and 6 bases from J, the junction contained 11 bases not matched to a gene. The CDR3 is made up of 16 amino acids.

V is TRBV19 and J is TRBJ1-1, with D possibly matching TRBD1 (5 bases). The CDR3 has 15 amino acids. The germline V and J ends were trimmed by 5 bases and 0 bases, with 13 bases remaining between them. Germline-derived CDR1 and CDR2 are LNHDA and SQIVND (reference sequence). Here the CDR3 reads CASSSVTVMNTEAFF. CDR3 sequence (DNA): TGTGCCAGTAGTTCTGTGACAGTTATGAACACTGAAGCTTTCTTT.

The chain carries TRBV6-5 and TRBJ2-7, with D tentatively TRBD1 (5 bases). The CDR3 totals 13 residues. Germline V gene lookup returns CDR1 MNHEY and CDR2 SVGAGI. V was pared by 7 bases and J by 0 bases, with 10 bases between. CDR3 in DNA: TGTGCCAGCACTCCAGGGTACTCCTACGAGCAGTACTTC. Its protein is CASTPGYSYEQYF.

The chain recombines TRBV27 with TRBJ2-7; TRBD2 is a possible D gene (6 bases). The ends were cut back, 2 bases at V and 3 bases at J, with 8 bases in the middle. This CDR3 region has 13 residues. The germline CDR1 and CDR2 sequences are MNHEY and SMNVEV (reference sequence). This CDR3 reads CASSLRGNYEQYF. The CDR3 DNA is TGTGCCAGCAGTTTACGGGGGAACTACGAGCAGTACTTC.

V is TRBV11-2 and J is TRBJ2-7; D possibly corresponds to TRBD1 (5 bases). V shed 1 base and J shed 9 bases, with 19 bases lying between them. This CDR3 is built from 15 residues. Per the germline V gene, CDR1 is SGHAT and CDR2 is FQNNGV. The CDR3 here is CASSLVQVPSLVQYF. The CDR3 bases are TGTGCCAGCAGCTTAGTACAGGTCCCCTCCTTGGTGCAGTACTTC. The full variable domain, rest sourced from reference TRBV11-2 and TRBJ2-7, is EAGVAQSPRYKIIEKRQSVAFWCNPISGHATLYWYQQILGQGPKLLIQFQNNGVVDDSQLPKDRFSAERLKGVDSTLKIQPAKLEDSAVYLCASSLVQVPSLVQYFGPGTRLTVT.

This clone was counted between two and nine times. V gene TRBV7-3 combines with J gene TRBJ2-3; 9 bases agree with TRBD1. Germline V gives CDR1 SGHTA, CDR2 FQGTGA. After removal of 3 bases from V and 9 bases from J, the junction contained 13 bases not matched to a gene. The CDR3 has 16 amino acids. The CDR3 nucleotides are TGTGCCAGCAGCTTCCGCGCCGGGACAGGGTCGGAAACGCAGTATTTT. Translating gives CASSFRAGTGSETQYF.

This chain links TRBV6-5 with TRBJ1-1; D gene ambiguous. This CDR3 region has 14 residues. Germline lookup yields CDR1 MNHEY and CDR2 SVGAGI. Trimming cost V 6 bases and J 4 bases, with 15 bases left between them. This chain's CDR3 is CASSDGWGGTEAFF. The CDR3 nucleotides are TGTGCCAGCAGCGACGGGTGGGGAGGCACTGAAGCTTTCTTT.

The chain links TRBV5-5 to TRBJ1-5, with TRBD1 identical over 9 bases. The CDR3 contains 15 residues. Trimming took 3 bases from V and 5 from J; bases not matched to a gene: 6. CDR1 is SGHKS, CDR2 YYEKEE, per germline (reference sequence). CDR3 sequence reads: CASSSRGDRDQPQHF. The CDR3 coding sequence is TGTGCCAGCAGCTCGCGTGGGGACAGGGATCAGCCCCAGCATTTT.

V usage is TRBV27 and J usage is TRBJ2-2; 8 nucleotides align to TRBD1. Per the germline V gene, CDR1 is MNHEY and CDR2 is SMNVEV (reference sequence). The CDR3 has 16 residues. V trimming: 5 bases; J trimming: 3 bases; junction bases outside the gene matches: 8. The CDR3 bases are TGTGCCAGCAGTCCTCCGGACAGGGAGGACACCGGGGAGCTGTTTTTT. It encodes CASSPPDREDTGELFF.

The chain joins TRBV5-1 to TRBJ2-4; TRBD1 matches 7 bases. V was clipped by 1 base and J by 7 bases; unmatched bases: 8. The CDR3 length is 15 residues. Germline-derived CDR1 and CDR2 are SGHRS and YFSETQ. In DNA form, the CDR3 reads TGCGCCAGCAGCTTGATGACAGGGCAACAGAACATTCAGTACTTC. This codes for CASSLMTGQQNIQYF. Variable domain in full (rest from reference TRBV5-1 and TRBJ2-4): KAGVTQTPRYLIKTRGQQVTLSCSPISGHRSVSWYQQTPGQGLQFLFEYFSETQRNKGNFPGRFSGRQFSNSRSEMNVSTLELGDSALYLCASSLMTGQQNIQYFGAGTRLSVL.

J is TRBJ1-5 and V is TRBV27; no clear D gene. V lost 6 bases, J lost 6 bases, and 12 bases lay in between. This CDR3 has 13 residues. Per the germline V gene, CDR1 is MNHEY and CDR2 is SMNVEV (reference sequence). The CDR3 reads CASSPNPSQPQHF. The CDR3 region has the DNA TGTGCCAGCAGCCCCAACCCAAGTCAGCCCCAGCATTTT.

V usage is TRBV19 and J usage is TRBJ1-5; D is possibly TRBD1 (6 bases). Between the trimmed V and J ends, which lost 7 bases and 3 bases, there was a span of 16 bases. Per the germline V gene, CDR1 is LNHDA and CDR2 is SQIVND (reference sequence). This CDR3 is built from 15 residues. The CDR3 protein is CASTPRDTYNQPQHF. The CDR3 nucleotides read TGTGCCAGTACCCCTCGGGACACCTACAATCAGCCCCAGCATTTT.

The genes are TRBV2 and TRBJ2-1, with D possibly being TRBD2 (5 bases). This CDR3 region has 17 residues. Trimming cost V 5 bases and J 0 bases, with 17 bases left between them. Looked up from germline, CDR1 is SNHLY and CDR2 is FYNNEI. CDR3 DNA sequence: TGTGCCAGCAGTTTGCGGACTTACTATAGCTCCTACAATGAGCAGTTCTTC. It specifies CASSLRTYYSSYNEQFF. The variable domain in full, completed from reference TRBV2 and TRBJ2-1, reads EPEVTQTPSHQVTQMGQEVILRCVPISNHLYFYWYRQILGQKVEFLVSFYNNEISEKSEIFDDQFSVERPDGSNFTLKIRSTKLEDSAMYFCASSLRTYYSSYNEQFFGPGTRLTVL.

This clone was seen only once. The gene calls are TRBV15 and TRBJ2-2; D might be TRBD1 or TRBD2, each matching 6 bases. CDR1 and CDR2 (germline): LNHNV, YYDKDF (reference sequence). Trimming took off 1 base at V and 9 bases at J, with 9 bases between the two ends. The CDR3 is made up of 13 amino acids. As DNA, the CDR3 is TGTGCCACCAGCAGAGTGGGGGGCAGGGAGCTGTTTTTT. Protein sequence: CATSRVGGRELFF.

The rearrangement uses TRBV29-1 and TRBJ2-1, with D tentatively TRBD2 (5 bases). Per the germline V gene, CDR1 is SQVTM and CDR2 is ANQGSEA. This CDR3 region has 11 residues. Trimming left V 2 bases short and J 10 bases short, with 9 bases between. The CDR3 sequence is CSVESLAEQFF. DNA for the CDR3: TGCAGCGTTGAATCCCTAGCCGAGCAGTTCTTC.

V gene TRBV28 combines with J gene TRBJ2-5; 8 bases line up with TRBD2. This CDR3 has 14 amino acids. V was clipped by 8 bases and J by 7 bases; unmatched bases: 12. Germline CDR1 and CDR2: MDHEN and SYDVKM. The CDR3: CASHTGGASATQYF. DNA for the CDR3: TGTGCCAGCCACACGGGGGGGGCGTCCGCGACCCAGTACTTC.

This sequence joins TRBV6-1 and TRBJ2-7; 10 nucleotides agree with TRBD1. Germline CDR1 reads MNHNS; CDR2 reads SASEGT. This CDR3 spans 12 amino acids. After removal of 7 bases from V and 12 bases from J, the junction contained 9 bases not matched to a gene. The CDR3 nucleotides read TGTGCCAGCACCACCGGGACAGGGGTTCCGTACTTC. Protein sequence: CASTTGTGVPYF.

The CDR3 region has the DNA TGTGCCAGCAGCCCACAGGGAAAGCTCCACGAGCAGTACTTC. Its protein product is CASSPQGKLHEQYF. The rearrangement links TRBV14 to TRBJ2-7, with a weak D call TRBD1 (6 bases). The length of the CDR3 is 14 residues. Germline CDR1 is SGHDN and CDR2 is FVKESK. Trimming shortened V by 4 bases and J by 5 bases, and 15 bases separated the two germline ends.

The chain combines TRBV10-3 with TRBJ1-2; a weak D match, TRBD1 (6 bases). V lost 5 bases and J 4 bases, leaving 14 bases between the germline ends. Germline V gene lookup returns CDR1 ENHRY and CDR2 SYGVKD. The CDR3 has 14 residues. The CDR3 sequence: CAISSRGELYGYTF. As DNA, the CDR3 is TGTGCCATCAGTAGCAGGGGAGAGCTCTATGGCTACACCTTC.

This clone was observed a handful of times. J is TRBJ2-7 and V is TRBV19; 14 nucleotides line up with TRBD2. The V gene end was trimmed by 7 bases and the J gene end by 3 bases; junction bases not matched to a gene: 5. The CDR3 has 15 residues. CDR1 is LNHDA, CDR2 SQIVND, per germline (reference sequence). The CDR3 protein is CASTVGLAGGYEQYF. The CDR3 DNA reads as TGTGCCAGTACCGTAGGACTAGCGGGAGGCTACGAGCAGTACTTC. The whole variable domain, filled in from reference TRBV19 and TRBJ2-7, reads DGGITQSPKYLFRKEGQNVTLSCEQNLNHDAMYWYRQDPGQGLRLIYYSQIVNDFQKGDIAEGYSVSREKKESFPLTVTSAQKNPTAFYLCASTVGLAGGYEQYFGPGTRLTVT.

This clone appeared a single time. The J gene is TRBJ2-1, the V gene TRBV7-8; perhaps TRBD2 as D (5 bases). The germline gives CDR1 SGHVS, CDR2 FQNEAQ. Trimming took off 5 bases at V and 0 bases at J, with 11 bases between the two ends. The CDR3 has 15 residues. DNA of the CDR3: TGTGCCAGCAGCGCCGGTGAGGGCTCCTACAATGAGCAGTTCTTC. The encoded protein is CASSAGEGSYNEQFF.

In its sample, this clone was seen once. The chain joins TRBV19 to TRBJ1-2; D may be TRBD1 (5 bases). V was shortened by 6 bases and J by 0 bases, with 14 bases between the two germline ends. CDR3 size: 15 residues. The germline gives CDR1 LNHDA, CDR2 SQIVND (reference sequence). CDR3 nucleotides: TGTGCCAGTAGCGATGGGACGGCTTCTAACTATGGCTACACCTTC. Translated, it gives CASSDGTASNYGYTF.